This T cell receptor beta chain was sequenced during a study of T-cell memory formation after mild COVID-19. CDR1 is SGDLS, CDR2 YYNGEE, per germline. The CDR3 totals 15 residues. Trimming stripped 4 bases from V and 3 bases from J, with 13 bases between. Overall study results and limits: Contracting CD4+ clones were located mainly in CM and EM, and CD8+ clones in EMRA. The study found balanced CD4/CD8 in clones contracting day 15 to 85 and a CD4+ lean in later expanders. Some SARS-CoV-2-responding clones were already detected in memory before infection.

TCRdb called the 5' RACE reads again in MiXCR, with one record for every CDR3 protein. The table lists over 450,000 distinct CDR3 sequences, roughly 22% of them singletons. On this clonotype: Antigen: not known.

The chain carries TRBV9 and TRBJ2-2; D gene uncertain. The TCR was taken from an adult woman who had mild COVID-19 (a few samples of this study predate the infection). Cell type and time point are not known. Sequencing input: PBMCs or a T cell subset sorted from them (not recorded which). CDR3 DNA: TGTGCCAGCAGCTTCCAGGACGGGCACACCGGGGAGCTGTTTTTT. It translates to CASSFQDGHTGELFF. The whole variable domain, remainder taken from reference TRBV9 and TRBJ2-2, is DSGVTQTPKHLITATGQRVTLRCSPRSGDLSVYWYQQSLDQGLQFLIQYYNGEERAKGNILERFSAQQFPDLHSELNLSSLELGDSALYFCASSFQDGHTGELFFGEGSRLTVL.